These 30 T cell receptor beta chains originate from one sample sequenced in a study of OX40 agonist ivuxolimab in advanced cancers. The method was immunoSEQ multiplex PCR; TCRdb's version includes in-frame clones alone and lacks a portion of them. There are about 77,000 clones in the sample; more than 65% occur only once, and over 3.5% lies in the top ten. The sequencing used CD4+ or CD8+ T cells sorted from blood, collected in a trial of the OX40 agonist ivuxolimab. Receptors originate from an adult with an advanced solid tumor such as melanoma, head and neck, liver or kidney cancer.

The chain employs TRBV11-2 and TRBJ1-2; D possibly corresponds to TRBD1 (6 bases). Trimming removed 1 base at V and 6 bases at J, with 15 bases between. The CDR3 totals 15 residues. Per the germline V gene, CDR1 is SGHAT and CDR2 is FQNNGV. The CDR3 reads CASSLAGGVRDGYTF. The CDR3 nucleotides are TGTGCCAGCAGCTTAGCCGGGGGCGTTCGGGATGGCTACACCTTC. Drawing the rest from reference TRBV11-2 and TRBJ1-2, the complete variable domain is EAGVAQSPRYKIIEKRQSVAFWCNPISGHATLYWYQQILGQGPKLLIQFQNNGVVDDSQLPKDRFSAERLKGVDSTLKIQPAKLEDSAVYLCASSLAGGVRDGYTFGSGTRLTVV.

The CDR3 is CASSDYRGVSGNTIYF. The CDR3 coding sequence is TGTGCCAGCAGTGACTACAGGGGTGTCTCTGGAAACACCATATATTTT. The chain has TRBV6-1 and TRBJ1-3; TRBD1 aligns across 7 bases. This CDR3 comprises 16 residues. The germline V gene has CDR1 MNHNS and CDR2 SASEGT. With 3 bases clipped from V and 0 bases from J, the junction kept 5 bases outside the gene matches.

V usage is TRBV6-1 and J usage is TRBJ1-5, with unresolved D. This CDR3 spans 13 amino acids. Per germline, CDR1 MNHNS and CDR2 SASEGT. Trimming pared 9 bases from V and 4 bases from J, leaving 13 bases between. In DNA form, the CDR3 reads TGTGCCAGTGAAACGGGAAGTAATCAGCCCCAGCATTTT. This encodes CASETGSNQPQHF.

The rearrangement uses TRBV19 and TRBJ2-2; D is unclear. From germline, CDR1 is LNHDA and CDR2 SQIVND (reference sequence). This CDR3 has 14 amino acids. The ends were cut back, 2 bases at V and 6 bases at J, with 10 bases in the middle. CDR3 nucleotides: TGTGCCAGTAGTATACTTTCGGGTGCCGGGGAGCTGTTTTTT. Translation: CASSILSGAGELFF.

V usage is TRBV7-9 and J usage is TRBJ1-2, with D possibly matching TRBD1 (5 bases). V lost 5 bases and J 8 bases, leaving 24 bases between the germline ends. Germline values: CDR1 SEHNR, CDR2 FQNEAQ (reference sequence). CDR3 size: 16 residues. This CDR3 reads CASSILSREDVGGYTF. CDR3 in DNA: TGTGCCAGCAGCATACTATCCAGGGAAGATGTGGGCGGCTACACCTTC.

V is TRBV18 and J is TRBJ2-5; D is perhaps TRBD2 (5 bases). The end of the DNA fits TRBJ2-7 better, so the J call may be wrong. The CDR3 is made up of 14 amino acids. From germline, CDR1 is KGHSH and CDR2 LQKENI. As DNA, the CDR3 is TGTGCCAGCTCAATCAGACTAATTCCCAGCGAGCAGTACTTC. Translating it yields CASSIRLIPSEQYF.

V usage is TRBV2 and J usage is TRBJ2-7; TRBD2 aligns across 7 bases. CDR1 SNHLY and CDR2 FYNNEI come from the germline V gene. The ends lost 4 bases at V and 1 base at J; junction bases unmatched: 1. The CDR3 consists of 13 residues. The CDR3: CASSAAGSYEQYF. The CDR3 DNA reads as TGTGCCAGCAGTGCAGCGGGGTCCTACGAGCAGTACTTC.

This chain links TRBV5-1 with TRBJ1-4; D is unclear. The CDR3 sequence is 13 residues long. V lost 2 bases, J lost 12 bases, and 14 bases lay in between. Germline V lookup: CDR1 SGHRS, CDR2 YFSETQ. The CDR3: CASSFGHQNELFF. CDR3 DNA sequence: TGCGCCAGCAGCTTTGGCCATCAGAATGAACTGTTTTTT.

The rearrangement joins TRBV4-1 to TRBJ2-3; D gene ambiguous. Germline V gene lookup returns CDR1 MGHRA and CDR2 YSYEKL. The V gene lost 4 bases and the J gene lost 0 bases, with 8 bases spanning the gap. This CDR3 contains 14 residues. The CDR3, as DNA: TGCGCCAGCAGCCTTGGTGGGAGCACAGATACGCAGTATTTT. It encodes CASSLGGSTDTQYF.

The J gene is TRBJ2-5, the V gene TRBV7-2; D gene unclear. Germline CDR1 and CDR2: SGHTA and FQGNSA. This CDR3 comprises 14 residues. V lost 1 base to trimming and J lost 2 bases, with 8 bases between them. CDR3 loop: CASSLGSGQETQYF. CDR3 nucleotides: TGTGCCAGCAGCTTAGGGTCAGGACAAGAGACCCAGTACTTC.

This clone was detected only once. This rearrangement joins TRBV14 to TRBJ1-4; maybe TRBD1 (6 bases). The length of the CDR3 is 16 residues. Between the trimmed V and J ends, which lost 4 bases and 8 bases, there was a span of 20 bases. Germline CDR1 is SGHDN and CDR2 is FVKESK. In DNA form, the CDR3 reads TGTGCCAGCAGCCGGGGGCTTGGGGGGTTTGTGGAAAAACTGTTTTTT. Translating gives CASSRGLGGFVEKLFF.

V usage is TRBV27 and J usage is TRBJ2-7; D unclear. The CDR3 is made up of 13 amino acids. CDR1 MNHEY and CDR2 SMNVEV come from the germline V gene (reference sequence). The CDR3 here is CDNTKGSPYEQYF. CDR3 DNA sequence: TGTGACAATACCAAGGGTTCCCCCTACGAGCAGTACTTC.

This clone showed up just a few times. The CDR3 loop reads CASSYLQGDGYTF. CDR3 nucleotides: TGTGCCAGCAGCTACTTACAGGGAGATGGCTACACCTTC. The rearrangement joins TRBV7-3 to TRBJ1-2; a weak D match, TRBD1 (6 bases). CDR1 and CDR2 from the germline V gene are SGHTA and FQGTGA. The CDR3 consists of 13 residues. Trimming pared 4 bases from V and 6 bases from J, leaving 12 bases between.

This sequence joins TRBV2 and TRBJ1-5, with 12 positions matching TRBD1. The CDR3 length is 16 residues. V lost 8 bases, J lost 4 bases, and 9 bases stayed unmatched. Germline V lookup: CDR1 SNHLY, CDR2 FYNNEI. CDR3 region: CASYPGQGAWNQPQHF. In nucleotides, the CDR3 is TGTGCCAGCTATCCGGGACAGGGGGCTTGGAATCAGCCCCAGCATTTT. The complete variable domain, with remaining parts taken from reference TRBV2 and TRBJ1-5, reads EPEVTQTPSHQVTQMGQEVILRCVPISNHLYFYWYRQILGQKVEFLVSFYNNEISEKSEIFDDQFSVERPDGSNFTLKIRSTKLEDSAMYFCASYPGQGAWNQPQHFGDGTRLSIL.

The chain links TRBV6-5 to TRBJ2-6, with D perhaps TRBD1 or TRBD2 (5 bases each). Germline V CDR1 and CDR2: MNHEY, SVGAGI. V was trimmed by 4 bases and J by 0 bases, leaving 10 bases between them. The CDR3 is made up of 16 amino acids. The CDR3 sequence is CASSFQGTSGANVLTF. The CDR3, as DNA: TGTGCCAGCAGTTTCCAAGGGACCTCTGGGGCCAACGTCCTGACTTTC.

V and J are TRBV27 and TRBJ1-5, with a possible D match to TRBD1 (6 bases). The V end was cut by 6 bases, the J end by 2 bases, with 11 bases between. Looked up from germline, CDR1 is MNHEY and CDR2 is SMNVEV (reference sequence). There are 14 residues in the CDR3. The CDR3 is CASSRDIGNQPQHF. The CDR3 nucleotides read TGTGCCAGCAGCCGGGACATAGGCAATCAGCCCCAGCATTTT.

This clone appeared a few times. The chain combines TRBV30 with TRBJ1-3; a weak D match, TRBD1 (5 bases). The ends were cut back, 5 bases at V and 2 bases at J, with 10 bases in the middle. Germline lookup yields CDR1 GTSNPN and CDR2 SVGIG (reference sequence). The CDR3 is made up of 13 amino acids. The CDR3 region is CAWGTGTGNTIYF. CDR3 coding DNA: TGTGCCTGGGGGACTGGTACTGGAAACACCATATATTTT.

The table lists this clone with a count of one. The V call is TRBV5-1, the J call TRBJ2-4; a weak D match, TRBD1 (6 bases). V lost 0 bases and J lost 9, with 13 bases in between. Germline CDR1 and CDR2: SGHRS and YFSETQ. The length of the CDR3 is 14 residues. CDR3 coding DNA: TGCGCCAGCAGCTTGGGATCAGGGGATAGCATTCAGTACTTC. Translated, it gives CASSLGSGDSIQYF.

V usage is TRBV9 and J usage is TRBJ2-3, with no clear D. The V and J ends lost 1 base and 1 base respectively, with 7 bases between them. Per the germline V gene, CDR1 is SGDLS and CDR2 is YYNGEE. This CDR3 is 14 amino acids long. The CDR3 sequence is CASSVTPGTDTQYF. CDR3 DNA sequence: TGTGCCAGCAGCGTAACCCCTGGCACAGATACGCAGTATTTT.

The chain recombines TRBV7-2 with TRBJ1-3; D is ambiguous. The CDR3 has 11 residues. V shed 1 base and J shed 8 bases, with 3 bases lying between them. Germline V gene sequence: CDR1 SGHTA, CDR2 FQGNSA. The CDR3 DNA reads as TGTGCCAGCAGCTTAGTGGACACCATATATTTT. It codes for CASSLVDTIYF. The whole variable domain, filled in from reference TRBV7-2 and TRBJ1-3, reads GAGVSQSPSNKVTEKGKDVELRCDPISGHTALYWYRQSLGQGLEFLIYFQGNSAPDKSGLPSDRFSAERTGGSVSTLTIQRTQQEDSAVYLCASSLVDTIYFGEGSWLTVV.

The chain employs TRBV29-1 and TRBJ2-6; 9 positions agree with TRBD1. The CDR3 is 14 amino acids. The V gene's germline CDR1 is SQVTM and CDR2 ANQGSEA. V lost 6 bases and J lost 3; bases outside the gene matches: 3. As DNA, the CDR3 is TGCAGCGTCGGGACAGGGAATGGGGCCAACGTCCTGACTTTC. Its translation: CSVGTGNGANVLTF.

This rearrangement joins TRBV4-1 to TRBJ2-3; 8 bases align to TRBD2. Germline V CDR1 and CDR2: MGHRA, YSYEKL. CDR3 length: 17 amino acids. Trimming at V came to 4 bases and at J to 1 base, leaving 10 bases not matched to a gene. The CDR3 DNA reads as TGCGCCAGCAGCCCCCGGGCTAGCGGGTCTGGCACAGATACGCAGTATTTT. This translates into CASSPRASGSGTDTQYF.

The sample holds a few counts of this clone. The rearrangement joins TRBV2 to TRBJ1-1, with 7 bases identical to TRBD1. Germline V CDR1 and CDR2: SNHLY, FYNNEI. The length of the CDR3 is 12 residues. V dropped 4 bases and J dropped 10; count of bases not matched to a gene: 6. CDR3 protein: CASSATGVGAFF. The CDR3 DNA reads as TGTGCCAGCAGTGCAACAGGGGTGGGAGCTTTCTTT.

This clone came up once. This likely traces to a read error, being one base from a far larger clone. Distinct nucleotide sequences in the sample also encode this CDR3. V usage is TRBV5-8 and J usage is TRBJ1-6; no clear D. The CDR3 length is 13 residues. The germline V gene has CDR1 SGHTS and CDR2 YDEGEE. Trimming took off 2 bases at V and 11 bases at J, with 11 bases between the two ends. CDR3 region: CASSLGRWPPLHF. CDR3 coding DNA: TGTGCCAGCAGCTTAGGACGATGGCCACCCCTCCACTTT. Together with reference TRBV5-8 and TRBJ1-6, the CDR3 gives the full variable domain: EAGVTQSPTHLIKTRGQQATLRCSPISGHTSVYWYQQALGLGLQFLLWYDEGEERNRGNFPPRFSGRQFPNYSSELNVNALELEDSALYLCASSLGRWPPLHFGNGTRLTVT.

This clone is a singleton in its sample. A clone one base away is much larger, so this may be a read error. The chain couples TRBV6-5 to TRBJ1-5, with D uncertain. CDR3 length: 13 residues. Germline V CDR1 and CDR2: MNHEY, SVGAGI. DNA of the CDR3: TGTGTCAGCAGTTACTCGGGCAATCAGCCCCAGCATTTT. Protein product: CVSSYSGNQPQHF.

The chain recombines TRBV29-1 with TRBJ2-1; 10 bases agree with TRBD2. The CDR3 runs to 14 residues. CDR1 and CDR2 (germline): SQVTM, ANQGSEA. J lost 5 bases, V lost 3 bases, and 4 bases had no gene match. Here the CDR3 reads CSVDRTSGHNEQFF. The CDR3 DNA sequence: TGCAGCGTTGATAGGACTAGCGGCCACAATGAGCAGTTCTTC.

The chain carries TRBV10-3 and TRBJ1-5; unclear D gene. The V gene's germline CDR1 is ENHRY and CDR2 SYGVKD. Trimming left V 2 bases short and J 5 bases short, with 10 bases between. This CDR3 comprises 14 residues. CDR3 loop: CAISEDVYDQPQHF. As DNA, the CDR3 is TGTGCCATCAGTGAGGACGTATACGATCAGCCCCAGCATTTT.

The CDR3 DNA reads as TGTGCCAGCAGCCGTGGGACAGTCTTCACCGGGGAGCTGTTTTTT. It translates to CASSRGTVFTGELFF. The chain uses TRBV11-2 and TRBJ2-2; 7 nucleotides match TRBD1. The J segment lost 4 bases and the V segment lost 5 bases, leaving 7 bases of the junction unmatched. This CDR3 has 15 residues. Germline lookup yields CDR1 SGHAT and CDR2 FQNNGV.

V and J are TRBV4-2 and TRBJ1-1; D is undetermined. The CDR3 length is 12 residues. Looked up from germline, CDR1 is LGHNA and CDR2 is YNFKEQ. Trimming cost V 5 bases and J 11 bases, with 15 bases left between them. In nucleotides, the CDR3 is TGTGCCAGCAGCTTACACCGGGGAGTGGCTTTCTTT. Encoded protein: CASSLHRGVAFF.

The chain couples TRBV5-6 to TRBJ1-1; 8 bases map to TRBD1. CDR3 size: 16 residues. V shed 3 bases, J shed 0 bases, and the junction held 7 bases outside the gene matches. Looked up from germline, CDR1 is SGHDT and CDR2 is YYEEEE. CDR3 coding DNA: TGTGCCAGCAGCTGGACCACAGGGGGAATGAACACTGAAGCTTTCTTT. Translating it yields CASSWTTGGMNTEAFF.